Sequencing of this T cell receptor beta chain was carried out in a study of Graves' ophthalmopathy and Graves' hyperthyroidism. At the level of the study: No treatment had been given when peripheral blood was collected at initial diagnosis.

This clonotype was seen repeatedly, ten times or more. Other autoimmune diseases, uncontrolled infections, pregnancy or lactation ruled patients out of participation. Amplification of the TCR beta CDR3 regions used RNA transcripts (as template). Second-round multiplex PCR came after a first-round RT-PCR that employed HTBI primers. TCRdb reprocessed the multiplex PCR reads with MiXCR, giving one entry per CDR3 protein. The table has fewer than 650,000 distinct CDR3 sequences, approximately 22% seen once; the top ten hold approximately 6.5%. Germline loops: CDR1 SNHLY, CDR2 FYNNEI. With V trimmed by 3 bases and J by 6 bases, 6 bases remained unmatched. The CDR3 runs to 15 residues.

The chain links TRBV2 to TRBJ2-7; 12 bases are a match to TRBD2. The sequencing sample was made of peripheral blood. This TCR was sampled from a woman under 30 with stable Graves' hyperthyroidism. Some clones in this sample may be carry-over from other donors' samples. CDR3 region: CASSETSGRLVEQYF. The CDR3 DNA reads as TGTGCCAGCAGTGAGACTAGCGGGAGATTGGTCGAGCAGTACTTC.